Listed below are T cell receptor beta chains from one sample, sequenced in a study of blood T cell repertoires in COVID-19. The assay was immunoSEQ multiplex PCR, and TCRdb's table has in-frame clones only and misses some. The sample lists around 250,000 clones; 70% to 90% were seen once. Sequenced sample: PBMCs or T cells enriched from blood (not recorded which). The receptors were sampled from a man aged 18 to 30 who had recovered from COVID-19. Each CDR3 is given with its conserved first and last residue. A D gene is named only where the DNA matches it firmly. A clone size is listed for some rows: how often the clone was seen (once, few, many), or a class if it is expanded.

-,TRBJ2-5,-,TRBV21-1,CASSPRTGNPIGTQYF,TGTGCCAGCAGCCCCCGGACAGGTAACCCCATAGGGACCCAGTACTTC
-,TRBJ1-2,-,TRBV3-1/TRBV3-2,CASSQDLQGRDGYTF,TGTGCCAGCAGCCAAGATCTCCAGGGGCGAGACGGCTACACCTTC
TRBD1,TRBJ2-3,-,TRBV28,CASSGDRDTQYF,TGTGCCAGCAGTGGGGACAGAGATACGCAGTATTTT
-,TRBJ2-1,many,TRBV5-1,CASSFELATHEQFF,TGCGCCAGCAGCTTCGAACTAGCTACGCATGAGCAGTTCTTC
TRBD1,TRBJ1-4,few,TRBV7-9,CASSSPIGGGEKLFF,TGTGCCAGCAGCTCCCCGATAGGGGGCGGTGAAAAACTGTTTTTT
-,TRBJ1-6,-,TRBV5-1,CASSLPGNNSPLHF,TGCGCCAGCAGCTTGCCAGGAAATAATTCACCCCTCCACTTT
-,TRBJ2-5,-,TRBV20-1,CSASEGGWYQETQYF,TGCAGTGCCAGTGAGGGGGGGTGGTATCAAGAGACCCAGTACTTC
-,TRBJ1-2,-,TRBV20-1,CSASLVYGYTF,TGCAGTGCTAGTCTCGTCTATGGCTACACCTTC
-,TRBJ1-5,-,TRBV19,CASSIQDNQPQHF,TGTGCCAGTAGTATACAGGACAATCAGCCCCAGCATTTT
-,TRBJ2-1,-,TRBV18,CASSLGTLGDNEQFF,TGTGCCAGCTCACTCGGGACTCTTGGGGACAATGAGCAGTTCTTC
-,TRBJ1-3,-,TRBV4-1,CASSQRSIEGGPIYF,TGCGCCAGCAGCCAACGCTCCATTGAGGGAGGTCCCATATATTTT